This T cell receptor (beta chain) was found in a study of T cells in Graves' hyperthyroidism and ophthalmopathy. Study-level information: It was at initial diagnosis, before any treatment, that peripheral blood was collected.

General study results and limits: In the blood, most expanded thyroid clonotypes above 0.001 appeared as well.

This clonotype showed up many times. Its antigen remains unidentified. It was RNA transcripts that yielded the amplified TCR beta CDR3 regions. During a first-round RT-PCR of the TCR CDR3, the HTBI primer set was used. MiXCR, applied by TCRdb to the multiplex PCR reads, yields one record per CDR3 protein. The sample lists 400,000 or so distinct CDR3 sequences; around 15% were seen once. The V and J ends lost 4 bases and 4 bases, in that order; junction bases with no gene match: 3. CDR1 SGHTA and CDR2 FQGNSA come from the germline V gene. This CDR3 contains 14 residues. The diagnostic basis comprised clinical symptoms, serum thyroxine and TRAb, thyroid ultrasound and orbital computed tomography. Using over 8.5 ml of fresh peripheral blood, PBMCs were prepared.

The chain has TRBV7-2 and TRBJ2-5; 10 bases align to TRBD1. The specimen was blood. The clonotype was recovered from a woman aged 55-70 years with Graves' ophthalmopathy. CDR3 nucleotides: TGTGCCAGCAGCTCGACAGGGGGCACAGAGACCCAGTACTTC. It is translated as CASSSTGGTETQYF. The full variable domain, with the rest looked up from reference TRBV7-2 and TRBJ2-5, is GAGVSQSPSNKVTEKGKDVELRCDPISGHTALYWYRQSLGQGLEFLIYFQGNSAPDKSGLPSDRFSAERTGGSVSTLTIQRTQQEDSAVYLCASSSTGGTETQYFGPGTRLLVL.